This is a list of T cell receptor beta chains from one sample in a study of molecular identifiers for immune sequencing clone quantification. MiXCR, run by TCRdb on the PCR reads, gives a single entry per CDR3 protein. The repertoire includes 300,000 to 400,000 distinct CDR3 sequences, about a quarter of them detected once, and around 0.7% sits in the top ten. Sequencing was performed on naive CD8+ T cells from blood, with Jurkat cell RNA spiked in. Source of these receptors: a human donor in good health. Some libraries in this study had Jurkat cell RNA spiked in. Each CDR3 is given with its conserved first and last residue.

13	TRBJ2-5	TRBV7-7	CASSRTASETQYF
16	TRBJ2-3	TRBV7-2	CASSLYISGSTDTQYF
15	TRBJ2-3	TRBV19	CASTTSGGGTDTQYF
15	TRBJ2-1	TRBV9	CASSGGGLDRDEQFF
17	TRBJ1-1	TRBV27	CASSQLKGQRQNTEAFF
17	TRBJ2-2	TRBV3-1	CASSQDSGLSNTGELFF
13	TRBJ1-3	TRBV13	CASSSFGGNTIYF
14	TRBJ2-2	TRBV7-3	CASSPAVPTGELFF
14	TRBJ1-4	TRBV12-3/TRBV12-4	CASSRTGAYEKLFF
13	TRBJ2-7	TRBV20-1	CSAREGTSYEQYF
14	TRBJ2-1	TRBV30	CAWVLAGGPNEQFF
13	TRBJ2-2	TRBV3-1	CASRTMNTGELFF
13	TRBJ1-2	TRBV20-1	CSAPHPSIYGYTF
15	TRBJ1-2	TRBV2	CASASTGTSYYGYTF
12	TRBJ2-2	TRBV9	CASSVETGELFF
17	TRBJ2-3	TRBV9	CASSAPGLAISTDTQYF
15	TRBJ2-3	TRBV18	CASSPGQRFTDTQYF
15	TRBJ1-5	TRBV11-3	CASSRIGESNQPQHF
11	TRBJ2-3	TRBV9	CASSVADTQYF
12	TRBJ1-6	TRBV7-2	CASSWGGSPLPF
11	TRBJ2-5	TRBV2	CASSELQTRYF
15	TRBJ2-7	TRBV4-1	CASSQGIAGGIEQYF
15	TRBJ2-7	TRBV28	CASSLRGLTSYEQYF
15	TRBJ2-7	TRBV5-6	CASSLGRKFSYEQYF
13	TRBJ2-7	TRBV14	CAGSHVISYEQYF
15	TRBJ1-1	TRBV4-1	CASSPEPGWNTEAFF
14	TRBJ2-7	TRBV6-5	CASSYPRVSYEQYF
12	TRBJ2-3	TRBV20-1	CSARGETDTQYF